This entry lists 17 T cell receptor beta chains sequenced from one sample in a study of blood T cell repertoires in COVID-19. The table came from immunoSEQ multiplex PCR; TCRdb's copy has only in-frame clones and leaves some out. The sample records approximately 230,000 clones, around 90% being singletons. The sequenced sample consisted of peripheral blood. These receptors were taken from a man aged 18 to 29 with active or convalescent COVID-19.

The CDR3 region has the DNA TGTGCCAGCACCCAATCTGGAAACACCATATATTTT. This sequence encodes CASTQSGNTIYF. The chain is built from TRBV7-2 and TRBJ1-3; unclear D gene. The germline CDR1 and CDR2 sequences are SGHTA and FQGNSA. The germline V and J ends were trimmed by 7 bases and 1 base, with 5 bases remaining between them. The CDR3 covers 12 residues.

The chain employs TRBV5-6 and TRBJ1-2; tentative D call: TRBD1 (5 bases). CDR3 length equals 15 residues. Germline loops: CDR1 SGHDT, CDR2 YYEEEE. Trimming left V 0 bases short and J 1 base short, with 10 bases between. The CDR3 region has the DNA TGTGCCAGCAGCTTGGTCCAGGGCCTTAACTATGGCTACACCTTC. This translates into CASSLVQGLNYGYTF.

V gene TRBV18 combines with J gene TRBJ2-5; D possibly corresponds to TRBD1 (5 bases). Trimming pared 6 bases from V and 7 bases from J, leaving 9 bases between. The germline V gene encodes CDR1 KGHSH and CDR2 LQKENI. The CDR3 length is 11 residues. CDR3 DNA: TGTGCCAGCTCCAGGCAGGGGACCCAGTACTTC. Protein product: CASSRQGTQYF.

This chain connects TRBV24-1 to TRBJ2-1, with TRBD1 matching 7 bases. The V gene end was trimmed by 3 bases and the J gene end by 9 bases; junction bases not matched to a gene: 10. Germline values: CDR1 KGHDR, CDR2 SFDVKD. The CDR3 consists of 15 residues. The CDR3 loop is CATSDGTVGIGEQFF. In DNA, the CDR3 is TGTGCCACCAGTGATGGGACAGTGGGAATCGGTGAGCAGTTCTTC.

In its sample, this clone was seen once. The V gene is TRBV7-3, the J gene TRBJ2-1; possible D gene TRBD2, 6 bases. Germline CDR1 is SGHTA and CDR2 is FQGTGA. V lost 4 bases to trimming and J lost 4 bases, with 14 bases between them. The length of the CDR3 is 15 residues. CDR3 amino acids: CASSSDSGPYNEQFF. The CDR3 bases are TGTGCCAGCAGCTCCGACAGCGGGCCTTACAATGAGCAGTTCTTC.

The gene calls are TRBV28 and TRBJ2-5; 8 nucleotides match TRBD1. V dropped 7 bases and J dropped 5; count of bases not matched to a gene: 9. CDR3 length: 14 residues. The germline V gene has CDR1 MDHEN and CDR2 SYDVKM. The CDR3 here is CASNRRGRVETQYF. DNA for the CDR3: TGTGCCAGCAACCGCAGGGGGCGCGTTGAGACCCAGTACTTC.

This sequence joins TRBV27 and TRBJ1-5; 7 bases line up with TRBD1. V shed 3 bases and J 3 bases; nucleotides not matched to a gene: 2. The CDR3 covers 14 residues. Per the germline V gene, CDR1 is MNHEY and CDR2 is SMNVEV (reference sequence). CDR3 bases: TGTGCCAGCAGTTTGGGACAGACCAATCAGCCCCAGCATTTT. It is translated as CASSLGQTNQPQHF.

The rearrangement joins TRBV5-1 to TRBJ1-1; no firm D call. The CDR3 contains 13 residues. Germline V gene data show CDR1 as SGHRS and CDR2 as YFSETQ. Trimming took off 0 bases at V and 6 bases at J, with 9 bases between the two ends. The CDR3 DNA reads as TGCGCCAGCAGCTTGGGAGGGAAATCTGAAGCTTTCTTT. Its protein is CASSLGGKSEAFF. Filled out from reference TRBV5-1 and TRBJ1-1, the complete variable domain reads KAGVTQTPRYLIKTRGQQVTLSCSPISGHRSVSWYQQTPGQGLQFLFEYFSETQRNKGNFPGRFSGRQFSNSRSEMNVSTLELGDSALYLCASSLGGKSEAFFGQGTRLTVV.

V and J are TRBV12-3 or TRBV12-4 and TRBJ1-2; D gene unclear. Trimming took off 6 bases at V and 4 bases at J, with 6 bases between the two ends. The CDR3 covers 11 residues. The CDR3 nucleotides read TGTGCCAGCAGATCCTCCTATGGCTACACCTTC. This encodes CASRSSYGYTF.

The genes are TRBV7-8 and TRBJ1-2; D uncertain. CDR1 and CDR2 (germline): SGHVS, FQNEAQ. The CDR3 runs 13 residues. V lost 0 bases to trimming and J lost 2 bases, with 4 bases between them. CDR3 loop: CASSLAGNYGYTF. CDR3 DNA: TGTGCCAGCAGCTTAGCGGGCAACTATGGCTACACCTTC.

The chain joins TRBV10-3 to TRBJ2-7, with TRBD2 matching over 7 bases. Per the germline V gene, CDR1 is ENHRY and CDR2 is SYGVKD. The CDR3 loop spans 13 amino acids. The junction had 3 bases not matched to a gene; V was cut back by 2 bases and J by 5 bases. The CDR3 DNA follows: TGTGCCATCAGTGAGGGTCGGGGGGACGAGCAGTACTTC. Translation gives CAISEGRGDEQYF.

The chain is built from TRBV12-3 or TRBV12-4 and TRBJ1-2, with a weak D call TRBD1 (5 bases). The CDR3 has 11 residues. V was clipped by 4 bases and J by 8 bases, with 8 bases between them. CDR3 loop: CASSSTGGYTF. The CDR3 nucleotides are TGTGCCAGCAGTTCTACAGGCGGCTACACCTTC.

The V call is TRBV4-3, the J call TRBJ1-1; TRBD1 matches at 7 bases. Trimming took 2 bases from V and 4 from J; bases not matched to a gene: 4. CDR1 and CDR2 (germline): LGHNA, YSLEER. The CDR3 is made up of 14 amino acids. The CDR3 region is CASSQTTGATEAFF. CDR3 coding DNA: TGCGCCAGCAGCCAAACCACAGGGGCCACTGAAGCTTTCTTT.

The gene calls are TRBV19 and TRBJ2-7; the match to TRBD2 covers 11 bases. The trim removed 7 bases at V and 6 bases at J, leaving 20 bases unmatched. CDR1 and CDR2 (germline): LNHDA, SQIVND (reference sequence). The CDR3 totals 18 residues. As DNA, the CDR3 is TGTGCCAGTATGGGGGGGACTAGCGGCATCCATGGCCCAGGCGAGCAGTACTTC. Amino acids: CASMGGTSGIHGPGEQYF. The variable domain in full, completed from reference TRBV19 and TRBJ2-7, reads DGGITQSPKYLFRKEGQNVTLSCEQNLNHDAMYWYRQDPGQGLRLIYYSQIVNDFQKGDIAEGYSVSREKKESFPLTVTSAQKNPTAFYLCASMGGTSGIHGPGEQYFGPGTRLTVT.

The chain employs TRBV4-1 and TRBJ2-1, with 10 bases identical to TRBD2. CDR3 length: 19 amino acids. The germline gives CDR1 MGHRA, CDR2 YSYEKL. V trimming: 4 bases; J trimming: 1 base; junction bases outside the gene matches: 13. CDR3 sequence reads: CASSLPKAGGPGSYNEQFF. The CDR3 DNA is TGCGCCAGCAGCCTACCTAAAGCGGGGGGGCCGGGATCCTACAATGAGCAGTTCTTC.

The V call is TRBV6-5, the J call TRBJ1-1, with D uncertain. Germline lookup yields CDR1 MNHEY and CDR2 SVGAGI. This CDR3 has 11 residues. V was shortened by 8 bases and J by 11 bases, with 15 bases between the two germline ends. Here the CDR3 DNA reads TGTGCCAGCCCGACCCGGGGTCGTGCTTTCTTT. This translates into CASPTRGRAFF.

V usage is TRBV21-1 and J usage is TRBJ1-6; TRBD1 is taken as the D call from the table, unchecked against the DNA. TRBV21-1 is shown as a pseudogene. The CDR3 contains 15 residues. CDR3 DNA sequence: TGTGCCAGCAGCCCCTCAGGTGGCTGGCGATCACCCCTCCACTTT. It specifies CASSPSGGWRSPLHF.